These 11 T cell receptor beta chains were sequenced from one sample in a study of beta chain features in type 1 diabetes. Study-level points and caveats: In all four CD4+ subsets, TCRB CDR3 length was significantly, moderately reduced in type 1 diabetes.

Expressed TCRB transcripts got sequenced, as all isolated RNA was reverse transcribed. Assay used: immunoSEQ multiplex PCR; TCRdb lists only in-frame clones, some missing. The data hold 250,000 or so clones, with roughly 13% observed a single time. Their specific antigens are unknown. The sequenced sample was naive CD4+ T cells from blood. The receptors originated from a man aged 25-45 years with type 1 diabetes.

This clone was seen a few times. The CDR3 DNA follows: TGTGCCAGCAGTTACGGACAGGGGTCTGAAAAACTGTTTTTT. This encodes CASSYGQGSEKLFF. The chain carries TRBV6-5 and TRBJ1-4; 9 nucleotides align to TRBD1. CDR1 MNHEY and CDR2 SVGAGI come from the germline V gene. V dropped 2 bases and J dropped 7; count of bases not matched to a gene: 2. The CDR3 runs to 14 residues.

In this sample, this clone turned up a few times. The chain carries TRBV7-2 and TRBJ1-2; TRBD1 might be the D (6 bases). The length of the CDR3 is 14 residues. Per the germline V gene, CDR1 is SGHTA and CDR2 is FQGNSA. Trimming stripped 6 bases from V and 4 bases from J, with 15 bases between. Written as DNA, the CDR3 is TGTGCCAGCAGTCGCGACAGGTCCATCTATGGCTACACCTTC. Protein: CASSRDRSIYGYTF.

This clone was recorded a few times. The rearrangement joins TRBV11-3 to TRBJ1-1, with D hard to call. CDR3 length equals 13 residues. V lost 5 bases and J 3 bases, leaving 10 bases between the germline ends. Germline V gene data show CDR1 as SGHNT and CDR2 as YENEEA. The CDR3 reads CASSPSGDTEAFF. The DNA of the CDR3 is TGTGCCAGCAGCCCTAGCGGCGACACTGAAGCTTTCTTT.

The rearrangement links TRBV29-1 to TRBJ2-1; 8 bases line up with TRBD2. Trimming cost V 3 bases and J 8 bases; bases outside gene matches: 6. CDR1 is SQVTM, CDR2 ANQGSEA, per germline. CDR3 length: 13 amino acids. DNA for the CDR3: TGCAGCGTTGACGGGGGGGCCAGCGATGAGCAGTTCTTC. Translating it yields CSVDGGASDEQFF.

The chain is built from TRBV2 and TRBJ2-7; TRBD1 matches 7 bases. J was trimmed by 9 bases and V by 5 bases; bases with no gene match: 13. Germline lookup yields CDR1 SNHLY and CDR2 FYNNEI. The CDR3 runs 14 residues. The CDR3 nucleotides read TGTGCCAGCAGTATGACGGGACAGAGTATAGGGCAGTACTTC. Residues: CASSMTGQSIGQYF.

The rearrangement uses TRBV11-3 and TRBJ2-7; D remains unclear. The CDR3 sequence is 13 residues long. Deletions cut 1 base from V and 1 base from J, with 5 bases between. Germline CDR1 reads SGHNT; CDR2 reads YENEEA. CDR3 sequence reads: CASSLGRSYEQYF. The CDR3, as DNA: TGTGCCAGCAGCTTAGGTCGGTCCTACGAGCAGTACTTC. Looking up the rest from reference TRBV11-3 and TRBJ2-7 gives the full variable domain: EAGVVQSPRYKIIEKKQPVAFWCNPISGHNTLYWYLQNLGQGPELLIRYENEEAVDDSQLPKDRFSAERLKGVDSTLKIQPAELGDSAVYLCASSLGRSYEQYFGPGTRLTVT.

This clone was observed a few times. The V and J genes are TRBV25-1 and TRBJ2-7, with 9 bases identical to TRBD1. V was pared by 3 bases and J by 7 bases, with 10 bases of the junction left unmatched. The CDR3 has 15 amino acids. CDR1 MGHDK and CDR2 SYGVNS come from the germline V gene. The CDR3 sequence: CASSDTGTGIYEQYF. DNA for the CDR3: TGTGCCAGCAGTGACACCGGGACAGGGATATATGAGCAGTACTTC.

The chain employs TRBV21-1 and TRBJ1-2. TRBV21-1 is termed a pseudogene. This CDR3 has 9 amino acids. Written as DNA, the CDR3 is TGTGCCAGAGGAGGTGGCTACACCTTC. Residues: CARGGGYTF.

This chain links TRBV9 with TRBJ1-2; D is possibly TRBD1 (5 bases). The V gene lost 3 bases and the J gene lost 3 bases, with 15 bases spanning the gap. The CDR3 runs 15 residues. Germline CDR1 reads SGDLS; CDR2 reads YYNGEE. The CDR3 reads CASSAELLTDYGYTF. CDR3 sequence (DNA): TGTGCCAGCAGCGCAGAACTCCTGACAGACTATGGCTACACCTTC.

Only a few counts were recorded for this clone. This sequence joins TRBV7-9 and TRBJ2-1; 10 bases are shared with TRBD1. CDR1 SEHNR and CDR2 FQNEAQ come from the germline V gene (reference sequence). The length of the CDR3 is 16 residues. The ends lost 6 bases at V and 4 bases at J; junction bases unmatched: 9. DNA of the CDR3: TGTGCCAGCAGAATCGGGACAGGGGTTCTTTACAATGAGCAGTTCTTC. Protein: CASRIGTGVLYNEQFF. Based on the CDR3 plus reference TRBV7-9 and TRBJ2-1, the full variable domain is DTGVSQNPRHKITKRGQNVTFRCDPISEHNRLYWYRQTLGQGPEFLTYFQNEAQLEKSRLLSDRFSAERPKGSFSTLEIQRTEQGDSAMYLCASRIGTGVLYNEQFFGPGTRLTVL.

This clone came up a few times. This chain uses TRBV25-1 with TRBJ2-5; 14 bases are shared with TRBD2. Germline CDR1 MGHDK, CDR2 SYGVNS. The CDR3 is 16 amino acids. V gave up 1 base and J gave up 5 bases; unmatched junction bases: 3. CDR3 nucleotides: TGTGCCAGCAGTGAATTGACTAGCGGGAGGGAGGAGACCCAGTACTTC. Translated, it gives CASSELTSGREETQYF.